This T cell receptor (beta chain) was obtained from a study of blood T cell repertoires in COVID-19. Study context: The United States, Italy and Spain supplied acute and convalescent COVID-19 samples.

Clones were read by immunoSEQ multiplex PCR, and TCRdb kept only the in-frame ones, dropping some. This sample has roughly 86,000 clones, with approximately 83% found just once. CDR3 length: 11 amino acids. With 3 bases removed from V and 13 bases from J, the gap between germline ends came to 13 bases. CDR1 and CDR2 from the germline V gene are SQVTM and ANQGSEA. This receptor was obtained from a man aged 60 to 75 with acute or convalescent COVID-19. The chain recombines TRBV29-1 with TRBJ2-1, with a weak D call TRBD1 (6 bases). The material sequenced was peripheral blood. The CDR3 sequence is CSVEMDRFQFF. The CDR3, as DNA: TGCAGCGTTGAGATGGACAGATTCCAGTTCTTC.